This paragraph reports one T cell receptor beta chain. Its antigen is not identified. The record originates from a study of cytotoxic CD8 clonotypes in ibrutinib-treated CLL. Findings and limits, study-wide: Increased clonality at ibrutinib response gave way to a return toward baseline at progression. T-cell clonality at baseline went above that of age-matched healthy donors and rose and fell with circulating CD8+ T-cell counts.

The repertoire was sequenced with immunoSEQ multiplex PCR; TCRdb's copy has only in-frame clones and lacks some. Of 120,000 to 150,000 clones in the sample, around 90% were seen once. Cryopreserved PBMCs yielded approximately 2 micrograms of genomic DNA for TCR beta libraries. The sequence derives from a human donor with chronic lymphocytic leukemia. The specimen comprised PBMCs, sampled after 12 months of ibrutinib treatment.

The CDR3: CASSISGSPGDTQYF. DNA of the CDR3: TGTGCCAGCAGCATTAGCGGGAGCCCCGGAGATACGCAGTATTTT. The rearrangement links TRBV7-2 to TRBJ2-3; 9 nucleotides align to TRBD2. The V segment lost 5 bases and the J segment 5 bases; nucleotides outside the gene matches: 8. This CDR3 spans 15 amino acids. Germline loops: CDR1 SGHTA, CDR2 FQGNSA.